The text below deals with one T cell receptor (beta chain). This CDR3 is built from 16 residues. V lost 2 bases, J lost 2 bases, and 6 bases stayed unmatched. Germline CDR1 is SGDLS and CDR2 is YYNGEE. Use of 60 Vbeta and 13 Jbeta primers characterized the PCR. TCRdb's table, derived via immunoSEQ multiplex PCR, lists solely in-frame clones and lacks some. Its table lists approximately 50,000 clones. This entry belongs to a study of cytomegalovirus exposure and HLA in healthy donors. The specimen was PBMCs. The chain recombines TRBV9 with TRBJ2-3; 9 positions match TRBD2. The TCR was taken from a female donor in good health and CMV-seronegative. The CDR3 DNA is TGTGCCAGCAGCGTGGTGGGGACTAGCTTCACAGATACGCAGTATTTT. It encodes CASSVVGTSFTDTQYF. The full variable domain, with the rest looked up from reference TRBV9 and TRBJ2-3, is DSGVTQTPKHLITATGQRVTLRCSPRSGDLSVYWYQQSLDQGLQFLIQYYNGEERAKGNILERFSAQQFPDLHSELNLSSLELGDSALYFCASSVVGTSFTDTQYFGPGTRLTVL.